This is a list of T cell receptor beta chains from one sample in a study of shared T cell receptors in the human thymus. Generated by immunoSEQ multiplex PCR, the TCRdb table keeps only in-frame clones and is missing some. The table shows approximately 660,000 clones, with approximately 90% occurring only once. In addition, the sample was reused for a study of human thymus T cells.

Sample: thymocytes. The origin of the receptors is a boy younger than two with a congenital heart defect. The conserved cysteine and the conserved F or W are not part of the CDR3 here. Each record gives: J gene, V gene, CDR3 protein.

>TRBJ2-7|TRBV13
ASSPGIGTASYEQY
>TRBJ2-1|TRBV5-1
ASSWTSGRPPRTYNEQF
>TRBJ2-7|TRBV6-1
ASRGDRGLEQY
>TRBJ2-7|TRBV7-6
ASSATRGTGEQY
>TRBJ2-5|TRBV20-1
SHSRQETQY
>TRBJ2-1|TRBV6-1
ASSPHRAHLHEQF
>TRBJ1-3|TRBV5-1
ASSLDSSYSGNTIY
>TRBJ2-7|TRBV4-3
ASSQDRRGGIPATYEQY
>TRBJ2-7|TRBV5-6
ASRLTSGFFISSYEQY
>TRBJ2-1|TRBV10-1
ASSENSGSSYNEQF
>TRBJ2-2|TRBV7-9
ASSLAGTGEPGELF
>TRBJ2-7|TRBV29-1
SVEDLRNRSYEQY
>TRBJ2-2|TRBV27
ASRKVQAKGLTGELF
>TRBJ2-7|TRBV30
AWSVHRGLPYEQY
>TRBJ2-3|TRBV13
ASSGGADTQY
>TRBJ2-1|TRBV5-1
ASSLEGLEEF
>TRBJ2-7|TRBV27
ASSQRWGGLYEQY
>TRBJ2-1|TRBV10-1
ASSRVTSCGYEQF
>TRBJ2-1|TRBV4-3
ASSPTSGTYNEQF
>TRBJ2-7|TRBV11-2
ASSLEASVGQGPYEQY
>TRBJ2-5|TRBV5-4
VSSSLAGFRETQY
>TRBJ1-5|TRBV6-1
ASSEKQQGDSNTNQPQH
>TRBJ1-1|TRBV28
ASSFISEVNTEAF
>TRBJ1-1|TRBV11-3
ASSLDRPGQGGNTEAF